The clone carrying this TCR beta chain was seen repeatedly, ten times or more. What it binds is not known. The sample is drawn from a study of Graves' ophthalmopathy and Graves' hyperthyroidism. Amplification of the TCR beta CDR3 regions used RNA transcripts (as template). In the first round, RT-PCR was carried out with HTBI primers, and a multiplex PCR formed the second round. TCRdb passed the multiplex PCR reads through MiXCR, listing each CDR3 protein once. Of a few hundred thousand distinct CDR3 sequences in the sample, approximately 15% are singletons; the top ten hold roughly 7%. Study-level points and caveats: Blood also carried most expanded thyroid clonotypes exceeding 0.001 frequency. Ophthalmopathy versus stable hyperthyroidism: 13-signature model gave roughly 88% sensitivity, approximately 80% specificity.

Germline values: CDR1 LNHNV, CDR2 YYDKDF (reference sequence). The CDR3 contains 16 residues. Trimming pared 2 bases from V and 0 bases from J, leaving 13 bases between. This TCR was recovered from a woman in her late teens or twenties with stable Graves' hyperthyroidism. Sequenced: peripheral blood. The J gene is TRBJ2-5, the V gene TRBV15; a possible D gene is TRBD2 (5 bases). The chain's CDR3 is CATSRRAASYQETQYF. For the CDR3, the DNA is TGTGCCACCAGCAGACGAGCGGCCTCGTACCAAGAGACCCAGTACTTC.